The source of this T cell receptor (beta chain) is a study of T cell responses to AZD1222 COVID-19 vaccine (dated by TCRdb to the early 2020s). Context from the whole study: AZD1222 recipients with second doses at about 4 weeks or about 12 weeks were pooled, because spike-specific TCR depth and breadth did not differ between schedules. TCR sequencing was performed for 230 to 250 trial participants, of whom some 200 were given two doses of AZD1222 and 26 were given two doses of MenACWY control vaccine. Trial participants were enrolled into age subgroups of 18-55, 56-69 and 70-plus years, which contained about 150, 27 and 61 TCR-sequenced participants, respectively. General findings and caveats noted by the study authors: Reportedly, close to half of the unique spike-specific TCRs recognized epitopes lying outside the regions that are mutated in the B.1.351 and B.1.1.7 variants. A significant rise in spike-specific TCR breadth and depth was observed after two AZD1222 doses relative to day 0 and relative to MenACWY recipients. The 56-69-year group was small, and its depth increase did not reach significance, likely because of low power. Because no samples from the day 14 peak response were available, repertoires could be characterized only after the peak T cell response. Participants were mostly white British, with more females than males. The authors suggested clonal diversity may have been underestimated. Only six or seven AZD1222 recipients were SARS-CoV-2 seropositive at baseline, limiting conclusions about previously exposed vaccinees. The whole spike protein was spanned by vaccine-associated CD4 TCRs, and dominant responses were seen in regions 160-218 and 743-854.

Comment on this clone: The antigen it recognizes is unknown. No quality values exist for individual bases; no much larger clone is one base distant.

Taken with the paper, the label for time point translates to: baseline before first vaccination. Vaccinee samples were obtained from the UK trials COV001 and COV002, which included a single-blind randomized controlled phase 2/3 trial of AZD1222 (ChAdOx1 nCoV-19) in healthy adults. Trial participant PBMC samples were collected at day 0 and day 28 after the second dose for TCRbeta chain sequencing. Based on the germline V gene, the CDR1 and CDR2 sequences are SGHRS and YFSETQ. The CDR3, from cysteine to phenylalanine, totals 14 residues. Only the CDR3 part of the read is kept: 42 bases, read in frame from the first base. V is shortened by 2 bases, J by 2 bases, and the region joining them spans 8 bases. The CDR3 regions of human TCRbeta chains were subjected to immunosequencing. The authors processed their data as follows. Repertoire TCRs were matched against a reference library of SARS-CoV-2-specific TCRs generated with the MIRA antigen-specificity platform. Breadth was defined as the fraction of unique TCRs that were SARS-CoV-2-associated. Depth was defined as the fraction of total T cells that were SARS-CoV-2-associated. Using the MIRA data, each spike-specific TCR was mapped to the spike region that the TCR reacts to and placed in a CD4 or CD8 class. Log10-transformed breadth and depth values were compared by one-way ANOVA with Sidak's multiple comparisons tests. This immuneACCESS table, as held by TCRdb, lists in-frame sequences with V and J called but not all clones. Of the missing ones, under half trace to an unresolved V gene in checked studies; the others have no known cause. Clonal size and the V and J genes are those of that table, whereas D and trimming came from the DNA. This sample comprises 100,000 to 150,000 clones, 80% to 90% of them detected only once. Clones ranked in the top ten supply over 9.5% of the sample.

The chain uses TRBV5-1 and TRBJ2-1; the D gene cannot be resolved reliably. Sequencing used peripheral blood, obtained on day 0 of AZD1222 vaccination. This clonotype was sampled from an adult in good health. Read as DNA, the sequence is TGCGCCAGCAGCTTCGCTCGGACCTACAATGAGCAGTTCTTC. Translated, it reads CASSFARTYNEQFF. The entire variable domain, with the stretches around the CDR3 drawn from the reference TRBV5-1 and TRBJ2-1 proteins, is KAGVTQTPRYLIKTRGQQVTLSCSPISGHRSVSWYQQTPGQGLQFLFEYFSETQRNKGNFPGRFSGRQFSNSRSEMNVSTLELGDSALYLCASSFARTYNEQFFGPGTRLTVL.